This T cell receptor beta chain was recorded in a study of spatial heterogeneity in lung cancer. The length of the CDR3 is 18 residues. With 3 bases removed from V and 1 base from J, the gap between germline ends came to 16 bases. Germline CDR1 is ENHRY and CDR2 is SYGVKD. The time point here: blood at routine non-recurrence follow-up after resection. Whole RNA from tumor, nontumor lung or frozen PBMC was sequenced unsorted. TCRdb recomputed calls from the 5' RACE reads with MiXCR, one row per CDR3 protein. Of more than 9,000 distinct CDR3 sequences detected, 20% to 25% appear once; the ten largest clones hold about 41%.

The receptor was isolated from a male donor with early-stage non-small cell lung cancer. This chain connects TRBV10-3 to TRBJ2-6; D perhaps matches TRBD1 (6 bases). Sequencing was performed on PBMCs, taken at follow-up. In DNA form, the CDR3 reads TGTGCCATCAGTGATCCCGGACAGATCCATTCTGGGGCCAACGTCCTGACTTTC. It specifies CAISDPGQIHSGANVLTF.